This T cell receptor beta chain was sequenced in a study of response to subunit inactivated influenza vaccine. Study findings and constraints: It was the authors' suggestion that each seasonal influenza vaccination recruits few new T cells.

TCRdb reanalysed the RT-PCR reads using MiXCR and keeps one entry per CDR3 protein. The data show about 650,000 distinct CDR3 sequences, about 15% seen once. V lost 2 bases, J lost 2 bases, and 16 bases lay in between. CDR1 is ENHRY and CDR2 is SYGVKD in the germline V gene. CDR3 length: 16 amino acids. Remarks on this clonotype: The target antigen is unknown.

Material: PBMCs from blood, obtained roughly 12 days after vaccination. The TCR comes from a man aged 45 to 65 who received an inactivated influenza vaccine. The chain has TRBV10-3 and TRBJ2-7, with TRBD2 as a possible D gene (5 bases). CDR3 sequence (DNA): TGTGCCATCAGTGAGGCCGCGCGAGGGTATGCCTACGAGCAGTACTTC. This gives the protein CAISEAARGYAYEQYF.